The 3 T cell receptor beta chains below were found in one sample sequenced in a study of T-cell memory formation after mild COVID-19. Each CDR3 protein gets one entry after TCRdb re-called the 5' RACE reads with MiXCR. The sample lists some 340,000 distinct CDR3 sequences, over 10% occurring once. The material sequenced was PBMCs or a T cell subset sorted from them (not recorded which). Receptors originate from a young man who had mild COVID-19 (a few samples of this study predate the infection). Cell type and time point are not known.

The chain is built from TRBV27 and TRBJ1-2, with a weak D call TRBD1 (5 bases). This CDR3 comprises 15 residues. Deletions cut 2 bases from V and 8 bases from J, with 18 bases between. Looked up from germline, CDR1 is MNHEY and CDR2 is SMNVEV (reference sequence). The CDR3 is CASSLGVSGWDGYTF. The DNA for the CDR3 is TGTGCCAGCAGTTTAGGCGTCTCGGGGTGGGACGGCTACACCTTC.

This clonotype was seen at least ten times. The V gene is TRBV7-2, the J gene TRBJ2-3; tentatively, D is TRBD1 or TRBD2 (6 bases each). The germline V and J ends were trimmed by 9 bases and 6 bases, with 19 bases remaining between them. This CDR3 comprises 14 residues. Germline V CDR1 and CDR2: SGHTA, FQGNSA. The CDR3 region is CASSRRGAPDTQYF. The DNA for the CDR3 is TGTGCCAGTAGCCGGAGGGGGGCCCCGGATACGCAGTATTTT.

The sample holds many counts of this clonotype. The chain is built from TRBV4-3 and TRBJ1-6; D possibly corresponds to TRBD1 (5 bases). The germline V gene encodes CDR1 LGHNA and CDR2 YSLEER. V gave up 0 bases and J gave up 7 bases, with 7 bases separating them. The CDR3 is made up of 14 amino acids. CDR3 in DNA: TGCGCCAGCAGCCAAGATGGGGGGAATTCACCCCTCCACTTT. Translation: CASSQDGGNSPLHF.